The 6 T cell receptor beta chains presented below share a single source sample, sequenced in a study of cytomegalovirus exposure and HLA in healthy donors. TCRdb's table, derived via immunoSEQ multiplex PCR, lists solely in-frame clones and lacks some. The sample holds around 70,000 clones, over 85% seen once. The sequenced sample was PBMCs. These receptors were collected from a man younger than 30 in good health and CMV-seropositive.

This sequence joins TRBV7-8 and TRBJ1-4; TRBD1 aligns across 9 bases. CDR1 is SGHVS, CDR2 FQNEAQ, per germline. This CDR3 comprises 14 residues. V was pared by 4 bases and J by 5 bases, with 2 bases of the junction left unmatched. CDR3 protein: CASSWGQGNEKLFF. In DNA, the CDR3 is TGTGCCAGCAGCTGGGGACAGGGCAATGAAAAACTGTTTTTT.

The chain combines TRBV27 with TRBJ1-1; TRBD1 might be the D (6 bases). This CDR3 contains 13 residues. Germline CDR1 and CDR2: MNHEY and SMNVEV (reference sequence). The germline V and J ends were trimmed by 4 bases and 2 bases, with 8 bases remaining between them. CDR3 amino acids: CASSYRVNTEAFF. The CDR3 nucleotides are TGTGCCAGCAGTTACAGGGTCAACACTGAAGCTTTCTTT.

The chain recombines TRBV28 with TRBJ1-4; a possible D gene is TRBD1 (5 bases). Trimming removed 3 bases from V and 0 bases from J, with 8 bases in between. Germline-derived CDR1 and CDR2 are MDHEN and SYDVKM. The CDR3 has 15 amino acids. In DNA form, the CDR3 reads TGTGCCAGCAGTTTTGGGGGGGCAACTAATGAAAAACTGTTTTTT. Its protein is CASSFGGATNEKLFF.

This chain connects TRBV4-2 to TRBJ2-5; D not resolved. Looked up from germline, CDR1 is LGHNA and CDR2 is YNFKEQ. The CDR3 loop spans 15 amino acids. Trimming took 0 bases from V and 2 from J, leaving 10 bases between them. The CDR3 nucleotides are TGTGCCAGCAGCCAAGATACGAACAGACAAGAGACCCAGTACTTC. Translation: CASSQDTNRQETQYF.

The chain is built from TRBV29-1 and TRBJ2-7; TRBD1 aligns across 9 bases. This CDR3 contains 14 residues. Trimming cost V 5 bases and J 3 bases; bases outside gene matches: 8. The germline V gene encodes CDR1 SQVTM and CDR2 ANQGSEA. This chain's CDR3 is CSVSLETGGYEQYF. The CDR3 DNA sequence: TGCAGCGTTTCACTCGAGACAGGGGGCTACGAGCAGTACTTC.

The rearrangement uses TRBV4-2 and TRBJ2-7, with 9 nucleotides matching TRBD1. V lost 3 bases to trimming and J lost 3 bases; unmatched junction nucleotides: 6. The CDR3 is made up of 15 amino acids. Germline V gives CDR1 LGHNA, CDR2 YNFKEQ. The CDR3 region has the DNA TGTGCCAGCAGCCACGGGACAGGGACTTTCTACGAGCAGTACTTC. It specifies CASSHGTGTFYEQYF.